This record covers a single T cell receptor beta chain. Its antigen is currently not known. No base qualities exist here, and no much larger clone lies one base off it. These data are taken from a study of T cell responses to AZD1222 COVID-19 vaccine (dated by TCRdb to about 2021). For the study in its entirety: Because spike-specific TCR depth and breadth did not differ between the two schedules, AZD1222 recipients who got a second dose at roughly 4 weeks were pooled with those who got a second dose at roughly 12 weeks. TCR sequencing was performed for fewer than 250 trial participants, of whom some 200 were given two doses of AZD1222 and around 25 were given two doses of MenACWY control vaccine. Trial participants were enrolled into age subgroups of 18-55, 56-69 and 70-plus years, which contained about 150, 28 and 57 TCR-sequenced participants, respectively. Broader findings and caveats from the paper: Conclusions about previously exposed vaccinees are limited, since just a handful of AZD1222 recipients were seropositive for SARS-CoV-2 at baseline. The 56-69-year group was small, and its depth increase did not reach significance, likely because of low power. The whole spike protein was spanned by vaccine-associated CD4 TCRs, and dominant responses were seen in regions 160-218 and 743-854. After two AZD1222 doses, spike-specific TCR breadth and depth were significantly higher than at day 0 and than in MenACWY recipients. Because no samples from the day 14 peak response were available, repertoires could be characterized only after the peak T cell response. Nearly half of unique spike-specific TCRs reportedly recognized epitopes outside regions mutated in the B.1.351 and B.1.1.7 variants. Most participants were white British and females outnumbered males, and the authors suggested that clonal diversity may have been underestimated.

The CDR3 regions of human TCRbeta chains were subjected to immunosequencing. The original pipeline was this. TCRs in the repertoires were matched against a reference library of SARS-CoV-2-specific TCRs that had been generated with the MIRA antigen-specificity platform. Breadth meant the fraction of unique TCRs that were SARS-CoV-2-associated, whereas depth meant the fraction of total T cells that were SARS-CoV-2-associated. Each spike-specific TCR was assigned to its reactive spike region and to a CD4 or CD8 class using the MIRA data. Log10-transformed breadth and depth values were compared by one-way ANOVA with Sidak's multiple comparisons tests. As stored in TCRdb, this immuneACCESS dataset retains in-frame rearrangements with V and J assigned. A fraction of the clones does not appear; measured against another copy, unresolved V genes explain less than half of the discrepancy, and the remainder lacks a known reason. V and J calls and clone size are as listed in that table; D and trimming were resolved from the DNA. For this sample the table gives 90,000 to 120,000 clones, of which about 93% were detected only once. Around 5% of the sample goes to the ten largest clones.

Trimming removed 2 bases from V and 2 bases from J, leaving 6 bases between the germline ends. In the germline V gene, CDR1 corresponds to MDHEN and CDR2 to SYDVKM. The CDR3 starts with the cysteine, ends with the phenylalanine, and has 13 residues. The retained sequence is limited to the CDR3, 39 bases, with the frame set at the first base. The meaning of the sample's time point label: baseline before first vaccination. Vaccinee samples came from UK trials COV001 and COV002, including a single-blind randomized controlled phase 2/3 trial of AZD1222 (ChAdOx1 nCoV-19) in healthy adults. For TCRbeta chain sequencing, PBMC samples from trial participants were taken at day 0 and at day 28 after the second dose.

The sequence joins TRBV28 to TRBJ1-2, with the D gene uncertain. The source material was peripheral blood, sampled on day 0 of AZD1222 vaccination. This clonotype was obtained from an adult in good health. In nucleotides, the sequence is TGTGCCAGCAGTTTAGACGGGAACTATGGCTACACCTTC. This yields the protein CASSLDGNYGYTF.